Following are 18 T cell receptor beta chains from one sample sequenced in a study of OX40 agonist ivuxolimab in advanced cancers. Sequencing was performed with immunoSEQ multiplex PCR; in TCRdb, only in-frame clones are kept and a portion is missing. The sample contains some 100,000 clones, about nine tenths of which appear only once. Source: CD4+ or CD8+ T cells sorted from blood, taken in a trial of the OX40 agonist ivuxolimab. The receptors here all came from an adult with an advanced solid tumor such as melanoma, head and neck, liver or kidney cancer.

This clone has a single count. The chain employs TRBV6-1 and TRBJ1-5; D gene uncertain. CDR3 length equals 12 residues. CDR1 is MNHNS, CDR2 SASEGT, per germline. The germline V and J ends were trimmed by 5 bases and 7 bases, with 9 bases remaining between them. CDR3 sequence reads: CASSYFPQPQHF. In nucleotides, the CDR3 is TGTGCCAGCAGTTATTTCCCGCAGCCCCAGCATTTT.

V and J are TRBV5-1 and TRBJ2-7; D gene uncertain. The CDR3 has 12 amino acids. V was shortened by 1 base and J by 7 bases, with 9 bases between the two germline ends. Germline loops: CDR1 SGHRS, CDR2 YFSETQ. CDR3 coding DNA: TGCGCCAGCAGCTTGAATTTGGGTGAGCAGTACTTC. Translation: CASSLNLGEQYF.

V is TRBV27 and J is TRBJ1-4; the D is unclear. The V end lost 0 bases, the J end lost 13 bases, and 24 bases lay between the germline ends. This CDR3 is built from 17 residues. The germline V gene encodes CDR1 MNHEY and CDR2 SMNVEV (reference sequence). CDR3 nucleotide sequence: TGTGCCAGCAGTTTATCGCGGCCCCGCGGTGGAGGATTTCCACTGTTTTTT. Translation gives CASSLSRPRGGGFPLFF. The entire variable domain, with the rest obtained from reference TRBV27 and TRBJ1-4, is as follows: EAQVTQNPRYLITVTGKKLTVTCSQNMNHEYMSWYRQDPGLGLRQIYYSMNVEVTDKGDVPEGYKVSRKEKRNFPLILESPSPNQTSLYFCASSLSRPRGGGFPLFFGSGTQLSVL.

V usage is TRBV6-1 and J usage is TRBJ2-5; TRBD2 matches at 10 bases. V lost 0 bases to trimming and J lost 6 bases; unmatched junction nucleotides: 16. The germline gives CDR1 MNHNS, CDR2 SASEGT. This CDR3 comprises 19 residues. CDR3 nucleotides: TGTGCCAGCAGTGAAGCCCTCCCAGGGGCTAGCGGGAGACCCAAGACCCAGTACTTC. Translated, it gives CASSEALPGASGRPKTQYF.

The rearrangement uses TRBV9 and TRBJ2-4; TRBD2 matches 7 bases. Trimming at V came to 0 bases and at J to 9 bases, leaving 9 bases not matched to a gene. This CDR3 is 15 amino acids long. From germline, CDR1 is SGDLS and CDR2 YYNGEE. CDR3 region: CASSVDGAGAGIQYF. The CDR3 nucleotides are TGTGCCAGCAGCGTAGACGGGGCGGGAGCGGGCATTCAGTACTTC.

Written as DNA, the CDR3 is TGTGCCAGCAGATCCGGGACTAGCGGGAGGAATGGCGAGCAGTTCTTC. This translates into CASRSGTSGRNGEQFF. The V call is TRBV28, the J call TRBJ2-1; 15 nucleotides match TRBD2. CDR3 length: 16 residues. CDR1 is MDHEN, CDR2 SYDVKM, per germline. The V gene end was trimmed by 6 bases and the J gene end by 10 bases; junction bases not matched to a gene: 10. Full variable domain (outside the CDR3, taken from reference TRBV28 and TRBJ2-1): DVKVTQSSRYLVKRTGEKVFLECVQDMDHENMFWYRQDPGLGLRLIYFSYDVKMKEKGDIPEGYSVSREKKERFSLILESASTNQTSMYLCASRSGTSGRNGEQFFGPGTRLTVL.

The V and J genes are TRBV21-1 and TRBJ1-5. TRBV21-1 is a pseudogene locus. The length of the CDR3 is 15 residues. The CDR3 region has the DNA TGTGCCAGCAGCAAAAGCCCCCCGCGTGCAAAGCCCCAGCATTTT. Translating gives CASSKSPPRAKPQHF.

The chain recombines TRBV7-8 with TRBJ1-2; unclear D gene. Deletions cut 5 bases from V and 3 bases from J, with 16 bases between. Per the germline V gene, CDR1 is SGHVS and CDR2 is FQNEAQ. The CDR3 contains 15 residues. CDR3 in DNA: TGTGCCAGCAGCGATATTGCCGGGGTTGACTATGGCTACACCTTC. This gives the protein CASSDIAGVDYGYTF.

The rearrangement uses TRBV7-8 and TRBJ2-3, with D possibly TRBD1 on 6 matching bases. The CDR3 runs 15 residues. Germline V lookup: CDR1 SGHVS, CDR2 FQNEAQ. With 3 bases removed from V and 2 bases from J, the gap between germline ends came to 12 bases. The CDR3 here is CASSFGTLNTDTQYF. CDR3 sequence (DNA): TGTGCCAGCAGCTTCGGGACACTTAACACAGATACGCAGTATTTT. The full variable domain, completed using reference TRBV7-8 and TRBJ2-3, is GAGVSQSPRYKVAKRGQDVALRCDPISGHVSLFWYQQALGQGPEFLTYFQNEAQLDKSGLPSDRFFAERPEGSVSTLKIQRTQQEDSAVYLCASSFGTLNTDTQYFGPGTRLTVL.

The chain carries TRBV5-6 and TRBJ2-3; TRBD2 aligns across 7 bases. From germline, CDR1 is SGHDT and CDR2 YYEEEE. This CDR3 contains 13 residues. The V gene end was trimmed by 5 bases and the J gene end by 0 bases; junction bases not matched to a gene: 0. CDR3: CASRRESTDTQYF. The DNA for the CDR3 is TGTGCCAGCAGGCGGGAGAGCACAGATACGCAGTATTTT. Full variable domain (remainder filled in from reference TRBV5-6 and TRBJ2-3): DAGVTQSPTHLIKTRGQQVTLRCSPKSGHDTVSWYQQALGQGPQFIFQYYEEEERQRGNFPDRFSGHQFPNYSSELNVNALLLGDSALYLCASRRESTDTQYFGPGTRLTVL.

The chain links TRBV7-9 to TRBJ2-7; 8 nucleotides match TRBD2. Germline V gives CDR1 SEHNR, CDR2 FQNEAQ (reference sequence). Losses at the gene ends were 0 bases for V and 6 bases for J; bases not matched to a gene: 4. The CDR3 covers 14 residues. The CDR3 loop reads CASSLASGMSEQYF. For the CDR3, the DNA is TGTGCCAGCAGCTTAGCTAGCGGGATGAGCGAGCAGTACTTC.

The chain employs TRBV7-3 and TRBJ2-1, with 8 bases aligning to TRBD2. CDR1 is SGHTA, CDR2 FQGTGA, per germline. The ends lost 2 bases at V and 11 bases at J; junction bases unmatched: 2. CDR3 length: 12 residues. CDR3 in amino acids: CASSLASGQQFF. In DNA form, the CDR3 reads TGTGCCAGCAGCTTAGCTAGCGGGCAGCAGTTCTTC.

CDR3: CASSSIGGSDSPLHF. CDR3 coding DNA: TGCGCCAGCAGCTCGATAGGGGGTTCCGATTCACCCCTCCACTTT. The rearrangement uses TRBV5-1 and TRBJ1-6; perhaps TRBD1 as D (6 bases). V was clipped by 3 bases and J by 8 bases, with 15 bases between them. Germline CDR1 SGHRS, CDR2 YFSETQ. The CDR3 has 15 amino acids.

The genes are TRBV29-1 and TRBJ2-3; the D gene is possibly TRBD1 (6 bases). The V and J ends lost 0 bases and 3 bases respectively, with 10 bases between them. The V gene's germline CDR1 is SQVTM and CDR2 ANQGSEA. This CDR3 spans 14 amino acids. The CDR3 reads CSVEESQGTDTQYF. In nucleotides, the CDR3 is TGCAGCGTTGAAGAGAGTCAGGGGACAGATACGCAGTATTTT.

The chain carries TRBV5-5 and TRBJ1-4; D is unresolved. Germline-derived CDR1 and CDR2 are SGHKS and YYEKEE (reference sequence). This CDR3 is 12 amino acids long. V lost 3 bases and J 5 bases, leaving 5 bases between the germline ends. The CDR3 here is CASSSPNEKLFF. The CDR3 region has the DNA TGTGCCAGCAGCTCGCCGAATGAAAAACTGTTTTTT.

The chain recombines TRBV6-4 with TRBJ2-3; 13 nucleotides line up with TRBD2. Unmatched junction bases numbered 8, after V lost 7 bases and J lost 7 bases. Looked up from germline, CDR1 is MRHNA and CDR2 is SNTAGT. The CDR3 contains 15 residues. As DNA, the CDR3 is TGTGCCAGCACCTACGGACTAGCGGGGGACAATACGCAGTATTTT. Residues: CASTYGLAGDNTQYF.

The chain joins TRBV2 to TRBJ2-7, with a weak D call TRBD2 (5 bases). Deletions cut 1 base from V and 2 bases from J, with 15 bases between. The CDR3 is made up of 16 amino acids. Germline assignment: CDR1 SNHLY and CDR2 FYNNEI. The CDR3 region has the DNA TGTGCCAGCAGTGAAGTTCGGGGAGACGGGACCTACGAGCAGTACTTC. Translated: CASSEVRGDGTYEQYF.

This chain uses TRBV10-2 with TRBJ2-3; TRBD2 agrees at 11 bases. Germline assignment: CDR1 WSHSY and CDR2 SAAADI. CDR3 length: 19 amino acids. After removal of 4 bases from V and 0 bases from J, the junction contained 12 bases not matched to a gene. In DNA, the CDR3 is TGCGCCAGCAGTGGGGGGGGGACTAGCGGCATATCTAGCACAGATACGCAGTATTTT. As protein: CASSGGGTSGISSTDTQYF.